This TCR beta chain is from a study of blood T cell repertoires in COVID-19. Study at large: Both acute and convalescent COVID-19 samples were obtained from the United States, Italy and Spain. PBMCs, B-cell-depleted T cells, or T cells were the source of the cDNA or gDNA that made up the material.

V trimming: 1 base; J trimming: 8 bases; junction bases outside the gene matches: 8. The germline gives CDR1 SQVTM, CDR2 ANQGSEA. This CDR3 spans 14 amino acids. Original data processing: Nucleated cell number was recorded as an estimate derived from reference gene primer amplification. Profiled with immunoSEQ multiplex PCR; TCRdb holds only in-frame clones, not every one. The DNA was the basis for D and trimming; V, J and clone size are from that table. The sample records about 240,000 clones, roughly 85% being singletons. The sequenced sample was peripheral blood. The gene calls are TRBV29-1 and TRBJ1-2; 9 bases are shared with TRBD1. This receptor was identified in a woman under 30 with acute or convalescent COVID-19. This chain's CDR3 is CSVEGPVGTGGYTF. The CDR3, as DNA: TGCAGCGTTGAAGGGCCTGTTGGGACAGGGGGCTACACCTTC.